A single sample gave rise to the 15 T cell receptor beta chains below, sequenced in a study of cytomegalovirus exposure and HLA in healthy donors. The study ran its PCR with 60 Vbeta and 13 Jbeta primers. Measured with immunoSEQ multiplex PCR; TCRdb has only the in-frame clones, and not every one. Among around 130,000 clones listed, 65% to 85% were seen once. Specimen: PBMCs. The receptor source for this set is a man in his fifties or sixties in good health and CMV-seronegative.

The V gene is TRBV7-3, the J gene TRBJ1-2, with D possibly TRBD1 on 6 matching bases. The germline V gene encodes CDR1 SGHTA and CDR2 FQGTGA. Trimming removed 5 bases from V and 4 bases from J, with 11 bases in between. CDR3 length: 13 residues. The CDR3 region is CASSATGSYGYTF. The DNA for the CDR3 is TGTGCCAGCAGCGCGACAGGATCCTATGGCTACACCTTC.

J is TRBJ2-6 and V is TRBV28, with D uncertain. V was pared by 1 base and J by 1 base, with 5 bases between. Germline-derived CDR1 and CDR2 are MDHEN and SYDVKM. The CDR3 contains 15 residues. The CDR3, as DNA: TGTGCCAGCAGTTTATCCCTATCTGGGGCCAACGTCCTGACTTTC. Its protein product is CASSLSLSGANVLTF.

This rearrangement joins TRBV2 to TRBJ2-7, with D maybe TRBD1 (6 bases). This CDR3 is 10 amino acids long. V dropped 4 bases and J dropped 12 bases, with 10 bases sitting between them. Per the germline V gene, CDR1 is SNHLY and CDR2 is FYNNEI. In DNA, the CDR3 is TGTGCCAGCAGTGCGGGGACACCGTACTTC. It codes for CASSAGTPYF.

The chain employs TRBV28 and TRBJ2-3, with D tentatively TRBD1 (6 bases). This CDR3 has 14 amino acids. The ends were cut back, 8 bases at V and 5 bases at J, with 17 bases in the middle. CDR1 and CDR2 from the germline V gene are MDHEN and SYDVKM. The CDR3 sequence is CASGEQGGGDTQYF. In DNA, the CDR3 is TGTGCCAGCGGGGAACAGGGTGGGGGAGATACGCAGTATTTT.

The V and J genes are TRBV5-1 and TRBJ1-2, with 9 bases identical to TRBD1. V was clipped by 6 bases and J by 6 bases; unmatched bases: 12. The CDR3 is 15 amino acids. Germline loops: CDR1 SGHRS, CDR2 YFSETQ. This chain's CDR3 is CASTFSSGQGHGYTF. CDR3 coding DNA: TGCGCCAGCACCTTCTCGTCGGGACAGGGACATGGCTACACCTTC.

V and J are TRBV6-1 and TRBJ1-1; D call uncertain. Per germline, CDR1 MNHNS and CDR2 SASEGT. The CDR3 covers 17 residues. V was shortened by 0 bases and J by 1 base, with 15 bases between the two germline ends. CDR3 residues: CASSEAGWSAANTEAFF. The DNA for the CDR3 is TGTGCCAGCAGTGAAGCCGGGTGGTCGGCCGCGAACACTGAAGCTTTCTTT.

The chain recombines TRBV5-1 with TRBJ2-7; 7 bases are a match to TRBD1. This CDR3 comprises 16 residues. In germline, CDR1 is SGHRS, CDR2 YFSETQ. Trimming removed 4 bases from V and 1 base from J; junction bases left unmatched: 11. CDR3 sequence (DNA): TGCGCCAGCAGCGCCTCCTTACAGGGGACGTCCTACGAGCAGTACTTC. Translation gives CASSASLQGTSYEQYF. Drawing the rest from reference TRBV5-1 and TRBJ2-7, the complete variable domain is KAGVTQTPRYLIKTRGQQVTLSCSPISGHRSVSWYQQTPGQGLQFLFEYFSETQRNKGNFPGRFSGRQFSNSRSEMNVSTLELGDSALYLCASSASLQGTSYEQYFGPGTRLTVT.

The chain is built from TRBV6-5 and TRBJ2-1; D is possibly TRBD1 (6 bases). The germline V gene encodes CDR1 MNHEY and CDR2 SVGAGI. The CDR3 length is 15 residues. V lost 4 bases and J 8 bases, leaving 18 bases between the germline ends. Here the CDR3 reads CASSSPGERFDEQFF. The DNA of the CDR3 is TGTGCCAGCAGTTCCCCAGGGGAAAGATTCGATGAGCAGTTCTTC.

Written as DNA, the CDR3 is TGTGCCAGCAGTCCCCGGACTAGCGGGGCCTACGAGCAGTACTTC. The encoded protein is CASSPRTSGAYEQYF. The genes are TRBV6-6 and TRBJ2-7; 12 nucleotides line up with TRBD2. Germline loops: CDR1 MNHNY, CDR2 SVGAGI (reference sequence). The CDR3 spans 15 residues. With V trimmed by 5 bases and J by 2 bases, 4 bases remained unmatched.

The chain joins TRBV7-2 to TRBJ2-2; D is perhaps TRBD2 (6 bases). Germline CDR1 reads SGHTA; CDR2 reads FQGNSA. The CDR3 sequence is 14 residues long. V was clipped by 5 bases and J by 5 bases, with 12 bases between them. The DNA for the CDR3 is TGTGCCAGCAGCGGAGGGTATTCAACCGGGGAGCTGTTTTTT. Protein: CASSGGYSTGELFF. Drawing the rest from reference TRBV7-2 and TRBJ2-2, the complete variable domain is GAGVSQSPSNKVTEKGKDVELRCDPISGHTALYWYRQSLGQGLEFLIYFQGNSAPDKSGLPSDRFSAERTGGSVSTLTIQRTQQEDSAVYLCASSGGYSTGELFFGEGSRLTVL.

The rearrangement uses TRBV5-4 and TRBJ1-1; 10 nucleotides match TRBD1. Germline-derived CDR1 and CDR2 are SGHNT and YYREEE (reference sequence). V lost 3 bases, J lost 5 bases, and 10 bases stayed unmatched. The CDR3 consists of 16 residues. The CDR3 reads CASSWGGDRGGTEAFF. The CDR3 bases are TGTGCCAGCAGCTGGGGGGGGGACAGGGGCGGTACTGAAGCTTTCTTT.

The chain carries TRBV28 and TRBJ2-5; TRBD2 is a possible D gene (6 bases). The CDR3 length is 14 residues. Trimming left V 3 bases short and J 5 bases short, with 13 bases between. CDR1 and CDR2 from the germline V gene are MDHEN and SYDVKM. CDR3 nucleotides: TGTGCCAGCAGTTTCGGGGGTAGCCGGGAGACCCAGTACTTC. As protein: CASSFGGSRETQYF.

The rearrangement joins TRBV5-4 to TRBJ2-2, with 7 nucleotides matching TRBD2. Trimming cost V 4 bases and J 1 base; bases outside gene matches: 7. CDR1 SGHNT and CDR2 YYREEE come from the germline V gene (reference sequence). The CDR3 is 16 amino acids. CDR3: CASSGSSGGNTGELFF. The CDR3 bases are TGTGCCAGCAGCGGGTCTAGCGGAGGGAACACCGGGGAGCTGTTTTTT.

The chain employs TRBV29-1 and TRBJ2-1; TRBD1 matches 12 bases. CDR1 is SQVTM, CDR2 ANQGSEA, per germline. This CDR3 is 13 amino acids long. The ends lost 7 bases at V and 4 bases at J; junction bases unmatched: 2. In DNA form, the CDR3 reads TGCAGCGCGGGACAGGGGGCTTACAATGAGCAGTTCTTC. It codes for CSAGQGAYNEQFF.

This sequence joins TRBV6-5 and TRBJ2-3, with 7 bases identical to TRBD2. The CDR3 length is 15 residues. Germline V gives CDR1 MNHEY, CDR2 SVGAGI. V dropped 7 bases and J dropped 4; count of bases not matched to a gene: 11. CDR3 in DNA: TGTGCCAGCACTACCGCTATGGGGAGGGCAGATACGCAGTATTTT. Its protein is CASTTAMGRADTQYF.